One and the same sample provided the 24 T cell receptor beta chains below, sequenced in a study of OX40 agonist ivuxolimab in advanced cancers. Profiling relied on immunoSEQ multiplex PCR, and the TCRdb table lists in-frame clones only, not all of them. The sample has about 64,000 clones; around nine tenths are singletons. This specimen consisted of CD4+ or CD8+ T cells sorted from blood, obtained in a trial of the OX40 agonist ivuxolimab. The receptors were sampled from an adult with an advanced solid tumor such as melanoma, head and neck, liver or kidney cancer.

This chain uses TRBV27 with TRBJ2-7; the D gene is possibly TRBD1 (6 bases). V was trimmed by 6 bases and J by 5 bases, leaving 17 bases between them. The germline CDR1 and CDR2 sequences are MNHEY and SMNVEV (reference sequence). The CDR3 has 14 residues. The CDR3: CASRRRAPGDEQYF. The CDR3 bases are TGTGCCAGCAGACGACGAGCCCCAGGGGACGAGCAGTACTTC.

With regard to this clone: Other DNA sequences of this sample code for an identical CDR3. This rearrangement joins TRBV28 to TRBJ1-5; D uncertain. The CDR3 runs to 14 residues. Germline V gene lookup returns CDR1 MDHEN and CDR2 SYDVKM. V lost 5 bases, J lost 6 bases, and 14 bases lay in between. CDR3 sequence: CASSSTGWGQPQHF. The CDR3, as DNA: TGTGCCAGCAGTAGCACGGGGTGGGGTCAGCCCCAGCATTTT.

The chain employs TRBV6-6 and TRBJ1-2, with D unclear. Trimming took off 8 bases at V and 8 bases at J, with 15 bases between the two ends. CDR3 length equals 12 residues. Germline CDR1 reads MNHNY; CDR2 reads SVGAGI (reference sequence). CDR3 sequence: CASYSDSNGYTF. The DNA of the CDR3 is TGTGCCAGCTATTCCGATTCTAACGGCTACACCTTC.

The chain couples TRBV27 to TRBJ1-5; D gene unclear. This CDR3 spans 13 amino acids. Germline V CDR1 and CDR2: MNHEY, SMNVEV (reference sequence). The V end was cut by 0 bases, the J end by 9 bases, with 9 bases between. The CDR3 DNA follows: TGTGCCAGCAGTTTATCGCGGGTGGCGCCCCAGCATTTT. It yields the protein CASSLSRVAPQHF.

The chain is built from TRBV19 and TRBJ1-5; D is unclear. The CDR3 totals 14 residues. Trimming took 4 bases from V and 2 from J, leaving 9 bases between them. Germline values: CDR1 LNHDA, CDR2 SQIVND (reference sequence). CDR3 loop: CASSRVSGNQPQHF. The CDR3 DNA reads as TGTGCCAGTAGTAGGGTTAGCGGCAATCAGCCCCAGCATTTT. The full variable domain, rest sourced from reference TRBV19 and TRBJ1-5, is DGGITQSPKYLFRKEGQNVTLSCEQNLNHDAMYWYRQDPGQGLRLIYYSQIVNDFQKGDIAEGYSVSREKKESFPLTVTSAQKNPTAFYLCASSRVSGNQPQHFGDGTRLSIL.

The chain uses TRBV7-6 and TRBJ1-3, with D perhaps TRBD1 (6 bases). Germline values: CDR1 SGHVS, CDR2 FNYEAQ. The CDR3 loop spans 15 amino acids. Trimming removed 5 bases from V and 3 bases from J, with 14 bases in between. The CDR3: CASSPGGQGGNTIYF. CDR3 coding DNA: TGTGCCAGCAGCCCCGGGGGGCAGGGTGGAAACACCATATATTTT.

This chain connects TRBV5-1 to TRBJ2-7; D possibly uses TRBD1 or TRBD2 (7 bases each). The germline V and J ends were trimmed by 4 bases and 7 bases, with 18 bases remaining between them. Looked up from germline, CDR1 is SGHRS and CDR2 is YFSETQ. CDR3 length: 14 residues. The CDR3 reads CASSPGQMRGEQYF. The CDR3 DNA reads TGCGCCAGCAGCCCGGGACAGATGCGGGGGGAGCAGTACTTC.

The chain is built from TRBV10-3 and TRBJ1-2; D not certain. CDR1 and CDR2 from the germline V gene are ENHRY and SYGVKD. The CDR3 consists of 13 residues. V was pared by 2 bases and J by 1 base, with 5 bases between. CDR3 in amino acids: CAISETNNYGYTF. The CDR3 nucleotides are TGTGCCATCAGTGAGACGAATAACTATGGCTACACCTTC.

The chain combines TRBV6-1 with TRBJ1-2; TRBD1 might be the D (6 bases). The germline V gene encodes CDR1 MNHNS and CDR2 SASEGT. The ends were cut back, 3 bases at V and 6 bases at J, with 20 bases in the middle. The CDR3 totals 16 residues. The CDR3 sequence is CASSEGQGSLRHGYTF. DNA for the CDR3: TGTGCCAGCAGTGAGGGACAAGGCTCCCTGCGCCATGGCTACACCTTC.

The genes are TRBV7-3 and TRBJ2-2; 8 bases map to TRBD2. J gave up 4 bases and V 5 bases, and 12 bases lay outside the gene matches. The CDR3 runs 17 residues. Germline CDR1 is SGHTA and CDR2 is FQGTGA. For the CDR3, the DNA is TGTGCCAGCAGCCCCTCTGCCGGTAGCGGGGTCACCGGGGAGCTGTTTTTT. This translates into CASSPSAGSGVTGELFF.

The chain is built from TRBV7-9 and TRBJ2-7, with D perhaps given as TRBD1 or TRBD2 (6 bases each). V lost 5 bases and J 7 bases, leaving 15 bases between the germline ends. CDR3 size: 13 residues. Looked up from germline, CDR1 is SEHNR and CDR2 is FQNEAQ (reference sequence). The CDR3 DNA reads as TGTGCCAGCAGCAAGACGGGGGCCCCGGAGCAGTACTTC. This codes for CASSKTGAPEQYF.

This clone has a single count. The V gene is TRBV6-6, the J gene TRBJ1-2; D unresolved. CDR1 is MNHNY, CDR2 SVGAGI, per germline (reference sequence). CDR3 size: 15 residues. With 0 bases removed from V and 4 bases from J, the gap between germline ends came to 12 bases. CDR3 residues: CASSYSNQATYGYTF. The CDR3 DNA follows: TGTGCCAGCAGTTACTCGAACCAGGCCACCTATGGCTACACCTTC.

This chain joins TRBV30 and TRBJ1-1, with TRBD1 as a possible D gene (6 bases). Germline V CDR1 and CDR2: GTSNPN, SVGIG (reference sequence). The CDR3 is 12 residues long. With 6 bases removed from V and 4 bases from J, the gap between germline ends came to 12 bases. As DNA, the CDR3 is TGTGCCTGTGAACAGGGAGGCACTGAAGCTTTCTTT. This sequence encodes CACEQGGTEAFF.

This clone was picked up one time. The chain recombines TRBV7-3 with TRBJ1-2; TRBD1 is a possible D gene (5 bases). Trimming removed 5 bases from V and 8 bases from J, with 24 bases in between. The germline V gene has CDR1 SGHTA and CDR2 FQGTGA. This CDR3 comprises 16 residues. The CDR3 DNA follows: TGTGCCAGCAGCAGGGACGGAGCCCTTGGTTGGAGGGGCTACACCTTC. Amino acids: CASSRDGALGWRGYTF.

The chain's CDR3 is CASSPGTGENEQFF. The CDR3 bases are TGTGCCAGCTCACCAGGGACAGGGGAAAATGAGCAGTTCTTC. The chain has TRBV18 and TRBJ2-1, with TRBD1 matching 10 bases. The CDR3 totals 14 residues. Germline V gene lookup returns CDR1 KGHSH and CDR2 LQKENI. Trimming at V came to 2 bases and at J to 7 bases, leaving 2 bases not matched to a gene.

The chain links TRBV5-4 to TRBJ2-3, with D possibly matching TRBD1 (6 bases). The germline V gene encodes CDR1 SGHNT and CDR2 YYREEE (reference sequence). The CDR3 length is 13 residues. CDR3 DNA: TGTGCTTACGCAGGGGAAGGGGCAGATACGCAGTATTTT. Protein product: CAYAGEGADTQYF.

The rearrangement joins TRBV5-6 to TRBJ2-3, with TRBD1 identical over 7 bases. The junction had 11 bases not matched to a gene; V was cut back by 4 bases and J by 3 bases. The CDR3 runs 16 residues. Germline CDR1 SGHDT, CDR2 YYEEEE. This chain's CDR3 is CASSPLGTGATDTQYF. DNA of the CDR3: TGTGCCAGCAGCCCCTTGGGAACAGGGGCTACAGATACGCAGTATTTT.

The chain carries TRBV15 and TRBJ1-1, with a weak D call TRBD1 (6 bases). The germline V and J ends were trimmed by 1 base and 8 bases, with 11 bases remaining between them. The CDR3 contains 13 residues. CDR1 is LNHNV and CDR2 is YYDKDF in the germline V gene (reference sequence). DNA of the CDR3: TGTGCCACCAGCAGAGTTAGAGACAGGGAAGCTTTCTTT. Translating it yields CATSRVRDREAFF.

This rearrangement joins TRBV6-5 to TRBJ2-6; D is ambiguous. V was pared by 8 bases and J by 2 bases, with 13 bases between. CDR3 length: 15 amino acids. Germline loops: CDR1 MNHEY, CDR2 SVGAGI. This CDR3 is CASEAVRTGANVLTF. The CDR3 coding sequence is TGTGCCAGCGAGGCCGTGAGGACTGGGGCCAACGTCCTGACTTTC.

The V and J genes are TRBV27 and TRBJ2-3, with D unclear. Trimming removed 6 bases from V and 2 bases from J, with 9 bases in between. From germline, CDR1 is MNHEY and CDR2 SMNVEV (reference sequence). CDR3 length equals 13 residues. This CDR3 reads CASRVLNTDTQYF. CDR3 nucleotides: TGTGCCAGCAGGGTTCTCAACACAGATACGCAGTATTTT.

The rearrangement joins TRBV7-9 to TRBJ2-1; 7 positions match TRBD1. This CDR3 is built from 15 residues. The V gene's germline CDR1 is SEHNR and CDR2 FQNEAQ (reference sequence). Trimming took 5 bases from V and 0 from J; bases not matched to a gene: 4. The CDR3, as DNA: TGTGCCAGCAGCCCCAGGGGGAGCTCCTACAATGAGCAGTTCTTC. This gives the protein CASSPRGSSYNEQFF.

This chain joins TRBV19 and TRBJ1-1; 9 positions match TRBD1. The CDR3 spans 14 residues. Trimming took 7 bases from V and 5 from J; bases not matched to a gene: 8. Germline CDR1 LNHDA, CDR2 SQIVND (reference sequence). The CDR3 spells CASKGQGVGTEAFF. The CDR3 coding sequence is TGTGCCAGTAAGGGACAGGGAGTAGGTACTGAAGCTTTCTTT.

The chain recombines TRBV5-1 with TRBJ2-3; 9 bases align to TRBD1. The junction had 7 bases not matched to a gene; V was cut back by 0 bases and J by 5 bases. The CDR3 loop spans 16 amino acids. Germline loops: CDR1 SGHRS, CDR2 YFSETQ. The chain's CDR3 is CASSLGSGTGKDTQYF. Written as DNA, the CDR3 is TGCGCCAGCAGCTTGGGATCCGGGACAGGGAAAGATACGCAGTATTTT.

The chain is built from TRBV10-3 and TRBJ1-5, with 11 bases aligning to TRBD1. The CDR3 covers 16 residues. Germline V gene data show CDR1 as ENHRY and CDR2 as SYGVKD. V lost 4 bases to trimming and J lost 2 bases; unmatched junction nucleotides: 4. This CDR3 is CAISGTGGAGNQPQHF. The CDR3 DNA reads as TGTGCCATCAGTGGGACAGGGGGCGCCGGCAATCAGCCCCAGCATTTT.